These 25 T cell receptor beta chains share one sample of origin, sequenced in a study of patients and donors after allogeneic stem cell transplantation. Each CDR3 protein gets one entry after TCRdb re-called the RT-PCR reads with MiXCR. In the table there are fewer than 60,000 distinct CDR3 sequences, less than 15% of which are singletons. Input material: blood, either unsorted or a sorted T cell fraction (not recorded which). The receptors originated from a human donor who was either an allogeneic HSCT recipient or a stem cell or donor lymphocyte infusion donor (not recorded which). It is not recorded whose cells these are; they may come from a transplant donor.

This chain uses TRBV29-1 with TRBJ1-1; D is unclear. From germline, CDR1 is SQVTM and CDR2 ANQGSEA. CDR3 size: 15 residues. Trimming removed 1 base from V and 0 bases from J, with 12 bases in between. CDR3 nucleotide sequence: TGCAGCGTTGAAGCTGCTGGCGGAATGAACACTGAAGCTTTCTTT. This encodes CSVEAAGGMNTEAFF.

The chain recombines TRBV29-1 with TRBJ2-7; D might be TRBD1 (5 bases). The CDR3 length is 11 residues. Looked up from germline, CDR1 is SQVTM and CDR2 is ANQGSEA. V was cut by 5 bases and J by 3 bases, with 8 bases left in between. CDR3 in amino acids: CSVKGDYEQYF. CDR3 DNA: TGCAGCGTTAAAGGGGACTACGAGCAGTACTTC.

The rearrangement uses TRBV29-1 and TRBJ2-1; 7 bases agree with TRBD1. Per the germline V gene, CDR1 is SQVTM and CDR2 is ANQGSEA. The trim removed 3 bases at V and 3 bases at J, leaving 8 bases unmatched. The CDR3 totals 15 residues. The CDR3 loop is CSVDRPGGYYNEQFF. The CDR3 coding sequence is TGCAGCGTTGATCGACCAGGGGGTTACTACAATGAGCAGTTCTTC.

This clonotype was counted a few times. The genes are TRBV24-1 and TRBJ2-2, with a tentative D call TRBD2 (6 bases). V was pared by 3 bases and J by 4 bases, with 11 bases between. Germline V gives CDR1 KGHDR, CDR2 SFDVKD. CDR3 size: 15 residues. In DNA, the CDR3 is TGTGCCACCAGTGATCTGCGGGACCTCACCGGGGAGCTGTTTTTT. The encoded protein is CATSDLRDLTGELFF.

This chain links TRBV20-1 with TRBJ2-1; tentatively, D is TRBD2 (5 bases). V lost 8 bases and J lost 3, with 20 bases in between. Germline V gene data show CDR1 as DFQATT and CDR2 as SNEGSKA (reference sequence). This CDR3 is 15 amino acids long. The CDR3, as DNA: TGCAGTACTTTTTTGTGGTTCGGGAACTACAATGAGCAGTTCTTC. Translated: CSTFLWFGNYNEQFF.

This clonotype was observed a handful of times. This rearrangement joins TRBV10-3 to TRBJ2-1; 7 nucleotides agree with TRBD1. The V gene end was trimmed by 6 bases and the J gene end by 4 bases; junction bases not matched to a gene: 6. Germline assignment: CDR1 ENHRY and CDR2 SYGVKD. CDR3 length: 14 amino acids. CDR3 DNA: TGTGCCATCAGAGGACAGGCCGAATACAATGAGCAGTTCTTC. Its protein is CAIRGQAEYNEQFF.

Concerning this clonotype itself: The germline gene is not matched at one end of the junction; a read error may be the cause. The V call is TRBV9, the J call TRBJ2-1; D not certain. The CDR3 is 14 residues long. Germline assignment: CDR1 SGDLS and CDR2 YYNGEE. CDR3 loop: CANSVDSAYNEQFF. The CDR3 DNA follows: TGTGCCAACAGCGTAGATAGTGCCTACAATGAGCAGTTCTTC. The entire variable domain, with the rest obtained from reference TRBV9 and TRBJ2-1, is as follows: DSGVTQTPKHLITATGQRVTLRCSPRSGDLSVYWYQQSLDQGLQFLIQYYNGEERAKGNILERFSAQQFPDLHSELNLSSLELGDSALYFCANSVDSAYNEQFFGPGTRLTVL.

V and J are TRBV20-1 and TRBJ2-3, with D possibly matching TRBD1 (5 bases). Germline values: CDR1 DFQATT, CDR2 SNEGSKA (reference sequence). This CDR3 is 17 amino acids long. V was clipped by 5 bases and J by 2 bases, with 23 bases between them. The CDR3 DNA reads TGCAGTGCTTCCCAAAGGGCGGCAGGGCTGATCACAGATACGCAGTATTTT. Protein: CSASQRAAGLITDTQYF.

This clonotype was recorded at least ten times. The chain recombines TRBV20-1 with TRBJ1-2; tentatively, D is TRBD1 (6 bases). Germline CDR1 DFQATT, CDR2 SNEGSKA (reference sequence). This CDR3 has 15 residues. Trimming cost V 5 bases and J 8 bases, with 24 bases left between them. Here the CDR3 DNA reads TGCAGTGCTCCTCGCAGGGGACTCGGACCGGGAGGCTACACCTTC. Translation: CSAPRRGLGPGGYTF.

This clonotype came up a few times. The V call is TRBV6-4, the J call TRBJ1-6; 11 bases match TRBD1. V gave up 6 bases and J gave up 9 bases; unmatched junction bases: 7. CDR1 and CDR2 from the germline V gene are MRHNA and SNTAGT. The CDR3 totals 15 residues. CDR3: CASSQLGTGGSPLHF. Here the CDR3 DNA reads TGTGCCAGCAGCCAACTTGGGACAGGGGGTTCACCCCTCCACTTT.

This clonotype was observed a few times. The rearrangement uses TRBV29-1 and TRBJ2-1, with TRBD1 matching 10 bases. The V and J ends lost 0 bases and 4 bases, in that order; junction bases with no gene match: 6. Germline V CDR1 and CDR2: SQVTM, ANQGSEA. The CDR3 is made up of 16 amino acids. CDR3 coding DNA: TGCAGCGTTGAAGACACCGGGACAGGGGCATACAATGAGCAGTTCTTC. Translation gives CSVEDTGTGAYNEQFF.

This clonotype appeared a few times. The J gene is TRBJ2-3, the V gene TRBV7-9; perhaps TRBD1 as D (7 bases). CDR3 length: 16 amino acids. Germline assignment: CDR1 SEHNR and CDR2 FQNEAQ (reference sequence). Trimming stripped 5 bases from V and 0 bases from J, with 15 bases between. In nucleotides, the CDR3 is TGTGCCAGCAGCCCCCTGGGGGGACAGAGCACAGATACGCAGTATTTT. Amino acids: CASSPLGGQSTDTQYF.

V gene TRBV7-9 combines with J gene TRBJ2-1; D uncertain. The germline V gene encodes CDR1 SEHNR and CDR2 FQNEAQ (reference sequence). The CDR3 spans 13 residues. V lost 5 bases and J lost 0, with 5 bases in between. CDR3 protein: CASSGSSYNEQFF. CDR3 coding DNA: TGTGCCAGCAGCGGTAGCTCCTACAATGAGCAGTTCTTC.

There are a few counts of this clonotype. V and J are TRBV25-1 and TRBJ2-5; D is unclear. V lost 10 bases to trimming and J lost 3 bases, with 6 bases between them. This CDR3 contains 10 residues. The germline CDR1 and CDR2 sequences are MGHDK and SYGVNS. Here the CDR3 DNA reads TGTGCCACAGAGAAAGAGACCCAGTACTTC. Translation gives CATEKETQYF.

This clonotype was detected ten times or more. The chain couples TRBV5-1 to TRBJ1-1; no definite D call. V lost 4 bases and J lost 1, with 17 bases in between. Germline loops: CDR1 SGHRS, CDR2 YFSETQ. The CDR3 runs to 16 residues. The CDR3 here is CASSHGRRVGNTEAFF. The CDR3 region has the DNA TGCGCCAGCAGCCACGGACGGAGGGTTGGGAACACTGAAGCTTTCTTT.

The table lists this clonotype with a few counts. The chain combines TRBV27 with TRBJ2-1; 7 bases align to TRBD2. The CDR3 is 17 residues long. Germline V lookup: CDR1 MNHEY, CDR2 SMNVEV (reference sequence). The ends lost 5 bases at V and 2 bases at J; junction bases unmatched: 12. In nucleotides, the CDR3 is TGTGCCAGCAGTCCCCCTCCGGGGGGAGGGCCCTACAATGAGCAGTTCTTC. Amino acid sequence: CASSPPPGGGPYNEQFF.

Note on this clonotype: The conserved final phenylalanine or tryptophan is absent from the CDR3, which likely points to a read error. Because the CDR3's place on the DNA is in doubt, the DNA is left out and the CDR3 is given as listed by TCRdb. The V gene is TRBV21-1, the J gene TRBJ2-4; the table's D call, TRBD1, was not checked against the DNA. TRBV21-1 is a pseudogene. The CDR3 comprises 12 residues, both ends counted. The CDR3 spells CASIWGEGQPFL.

As DNA, the CDR3 is TGTGCCAGCAGCGGGGGGAACTACAATGAGCAGTTCTTC. This codes for CASSGGNYNEQFF. This chain joins TRBV12-3 or TRBV12-4 and TRBJ2-1; TRBD2 agrees at 7 bases. The length of the CDR3 is 13 residues. J was trimmed by 3 bases and V by 6 bases; bases with no gene match: 2.

This clonotype was recorded a few times. The CDR3 is CASSQDSHREGYEQYF. CDR3 coding DNA: TGTGCCAGCAGCCAAGATTCCCACAGGGAGGGCTACGAGCAGTACTTC. The V call is TRBV4-2, the J call TRBJ2-7; D is perhaps TRBD2 (7 bases). Germline CDR1 LGHNA, CDR2 YNFKEQ. The length of the CDR3 is 16 residues. Deletions cut 0 bases from V and 3 bases from J, with 15 bases between.

The J gene is TRBJ1-2, the V gene TRBV14; D gene unclear. This CDR3 contains 15 residues. With 1 base removed from V and 1 base from J, the gap between germline ends came to 10 bases. Per the germline V gene, CDR1 is SGHDN and CDR2 is FVKESK. CDR3 DNA: TGTGCCAGCAGCCAAGCTAACATCTTTAACTATGGCTACACCTTC. Its protein product is CASSQANIFNYGYTF.

The chain has TRBV7-6 and TRBJ2-1; TRBD1 matches 9 bases. The CDR3 has 16 amino acids. CDR1 and CDR2 from the germline V gene are SGHVS and FNYEAQ. The V segment lost 5 bases and the J segment 3 bases; nucleotides outside the gene matches: 8. The CDR3 protein is CASSGGTGRRYNEQFF. The CDR3 DNA sequence: TGTGCCAGCAGCGGTGGGACAGGGAGGCGCTACAATGAGCAGTTCTTC.

The table lists this clonotype with a few counts. This chain joins TRBV9 and TRBJ1-6; unclear D gene. Germline values: CDR1 SGDLS, CDR2 YYNGEE. V was pared by 0 bases and J by 5 bases, with 9 bases between. CDR3 length: 15 residues. CDR3 residues: CASSVERADNSPLHF. The CDR3 DNA follows: TGTGCCAGCAGCGTAGAGAGAGCGGATAATTCACCCCTCCACTTT. Together with reference TRBV9 and TRBJ1-6, the CDR3 gives the full variable domain: DSGVTQTPKHLITATGQRVTLRCSPRSGDLSVYWYQQSLDQGLQFLIQYYNGEERAKGNILERFSAQQFPDLHSELNLSSLELGDSALYFCASSVERADNSPLHFGNGTRLTVT.

Only one count was recorded for this clonotype. The genes are TRBV6-1 and TRBJ2-2, with TRBD1 identical over 8 bases. Trimming removed 7 bases from V and 4 bases from J; junction bases left unmatched: 5. This CDR3 region has 14 residues. In germline, CDR1 is MNHNS, CDR2 SASEGT. CDR3 loop: CASNTGQVTGELFF. The CDR3 nucleotides read TGTGCCAGCAACACGGGACAGGTCACCGGGGAGCTGTTTTTT.

This clonotype was counted ten times or more. The V and J genes are TRBV15 and TRBJ1-1; 10 positions match TRBD1. Trimming at V came to 3 bases and at J to 0 bases, leaving 4 bases not matched to a gene. Per the germline V gene, CDR1 is LNHNV and CDR2 is YYDKDF (reference sequence). The CDR3 has 16 amino acids. The CDR3 DNA follows: TGTGCCACCAGCAGGACAGGGGGCGCGATGAACACTGAAGCTTTCTTT. Translated: CATSRTGGAMNTEAFF.

The chain links TRBV3-1 to TRBJ2-3; weak D call: TRBD2 (5 bases). Looked up from germline, CDR1 is LGHDT and CDR2 is YNNKEL (reference sequence). The V gene lost 2 bases and the J gene lost 3 bases, with 9 bases spanning the gap. The CDR3 consists of 14 residues. CDR3 protein: CASSQLRGTDTQYF. In DNA form, the CDR3 reads TGTGCCAGCAGCCAACTCAGAGGGACAGATACGCAGTATTTT.